The table lists the clone carrying this T cell receptor beta chain with a count of one. A junction boundary mismatches the germline segment, possibly from a read error. Measured with immunoSEQ multiplex PCR; TCRdb has only the in-frame clones, and not every one. The sample holds 630,000 or so clones, more than 95% seen once. The data stem from a study of shared clonotypes between healthy human individuals. There are 11 residues in the CDR3. The V gene's germline CDR1 is SGHAT and CDR2 FQNNGV. Naive CD8 cells lacked CD45RO and underwent positive selection for CCR7, leaving out terminally differentiated effector memory CD45RA+ cells.

The source material was naive CD8+ T cells sorted from blood. The clonotype originates from a man aged 30-40 years in good health. V and J are TRBV11-2 and TRBJ2-3; no clear D gene. In DNA, the CDR3 is TGTGCCAGCAGCTTAGTCCGACGGATTACCTTT. It specifies CASSLVRRITF.